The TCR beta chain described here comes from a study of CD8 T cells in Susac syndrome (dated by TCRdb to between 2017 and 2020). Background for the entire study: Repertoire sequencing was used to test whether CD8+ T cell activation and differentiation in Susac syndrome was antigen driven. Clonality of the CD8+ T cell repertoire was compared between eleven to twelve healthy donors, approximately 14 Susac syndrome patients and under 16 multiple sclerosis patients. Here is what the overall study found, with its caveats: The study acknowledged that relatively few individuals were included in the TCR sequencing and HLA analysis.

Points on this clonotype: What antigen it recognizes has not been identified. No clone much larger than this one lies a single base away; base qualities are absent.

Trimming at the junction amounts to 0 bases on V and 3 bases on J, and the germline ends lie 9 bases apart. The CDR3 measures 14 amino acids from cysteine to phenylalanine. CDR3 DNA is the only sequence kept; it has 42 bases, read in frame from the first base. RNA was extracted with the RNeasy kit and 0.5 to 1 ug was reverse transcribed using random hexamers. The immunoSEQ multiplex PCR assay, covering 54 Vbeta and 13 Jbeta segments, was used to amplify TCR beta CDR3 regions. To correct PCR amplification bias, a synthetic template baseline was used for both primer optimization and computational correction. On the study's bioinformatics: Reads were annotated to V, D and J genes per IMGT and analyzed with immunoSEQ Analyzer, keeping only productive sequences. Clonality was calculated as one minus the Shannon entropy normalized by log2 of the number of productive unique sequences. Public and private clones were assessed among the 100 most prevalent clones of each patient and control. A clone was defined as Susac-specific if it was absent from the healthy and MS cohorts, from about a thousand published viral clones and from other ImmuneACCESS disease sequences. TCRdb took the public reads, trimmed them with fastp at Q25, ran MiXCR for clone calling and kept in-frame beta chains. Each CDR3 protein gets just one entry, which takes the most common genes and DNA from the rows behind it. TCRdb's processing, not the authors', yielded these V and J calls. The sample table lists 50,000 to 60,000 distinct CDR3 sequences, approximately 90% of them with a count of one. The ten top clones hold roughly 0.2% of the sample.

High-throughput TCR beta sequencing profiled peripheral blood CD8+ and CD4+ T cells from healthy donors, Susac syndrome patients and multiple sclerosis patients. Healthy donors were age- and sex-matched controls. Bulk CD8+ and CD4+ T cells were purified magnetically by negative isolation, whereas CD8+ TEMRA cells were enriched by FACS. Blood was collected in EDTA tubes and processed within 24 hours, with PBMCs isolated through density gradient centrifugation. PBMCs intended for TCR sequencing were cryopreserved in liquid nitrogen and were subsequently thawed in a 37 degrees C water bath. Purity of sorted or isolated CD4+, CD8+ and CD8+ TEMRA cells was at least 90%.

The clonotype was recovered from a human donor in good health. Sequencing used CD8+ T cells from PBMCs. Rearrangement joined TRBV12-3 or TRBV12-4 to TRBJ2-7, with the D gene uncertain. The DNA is TGTGCCAGCAGTTTAGCTGTGACCTTCTACGAGCAGTACTTC. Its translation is CASSLAVTFYEQYF.